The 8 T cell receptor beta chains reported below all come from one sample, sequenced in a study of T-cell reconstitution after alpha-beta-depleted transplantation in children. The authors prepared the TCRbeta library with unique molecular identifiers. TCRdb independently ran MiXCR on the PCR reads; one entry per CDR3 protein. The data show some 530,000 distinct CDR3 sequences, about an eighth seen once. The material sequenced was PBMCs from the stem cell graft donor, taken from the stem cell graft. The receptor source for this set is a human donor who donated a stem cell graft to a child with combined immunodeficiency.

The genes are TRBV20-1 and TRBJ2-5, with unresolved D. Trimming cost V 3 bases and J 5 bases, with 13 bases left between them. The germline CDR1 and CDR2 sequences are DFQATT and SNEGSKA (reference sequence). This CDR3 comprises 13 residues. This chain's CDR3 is CSASRPKWETQYF. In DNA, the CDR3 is TGCAGTGCTAGCAGGCCTAAATGGGAGACCCAGTACTTC.

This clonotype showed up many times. This CDR3 is CAIRPTSERGDTQYF. CDR3 nucleotide sequence: TGTGCCATCAGACCAACTAGCGAACGCGGAGATACGCAGTATTTT. The chain joins TRBV10-3 to TRBJ2-3; the match to TRBD2 covers 7 bases. CDR1 and CDR2 (germline): ENHRY, SYGVKD. After removal of 6 bases from V and 5 bases from J, the junction contained 11 bases not matched to a gene. The length of the CDR3 is 15 residues.

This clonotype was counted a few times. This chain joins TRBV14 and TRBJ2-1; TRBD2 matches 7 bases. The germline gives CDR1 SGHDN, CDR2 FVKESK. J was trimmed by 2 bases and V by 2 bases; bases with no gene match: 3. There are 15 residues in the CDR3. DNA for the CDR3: TGTGCCAGCAGCCAACGGGGGGAACCCTACAATGAGCAGTTCTTC. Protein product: CASSQRGEPYNEQFF.

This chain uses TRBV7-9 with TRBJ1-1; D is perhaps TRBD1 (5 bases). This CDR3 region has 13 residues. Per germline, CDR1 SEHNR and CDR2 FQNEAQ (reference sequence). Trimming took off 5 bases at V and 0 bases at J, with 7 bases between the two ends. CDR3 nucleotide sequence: TGTGCCAGCAGCCGACAGATGAACACTGAAGCTTTCTTT. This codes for CASSRQMNTEAFF. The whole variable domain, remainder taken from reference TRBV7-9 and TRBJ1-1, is DTGVSQNPRHKITKRGQNVTFRCDPISEHNRLYWYRQTLGQGPEFLTYFQNEAQLEKSRLLSDRFSAERPKGSFSTLEIQRTEQGDSAMYLCASSRQMNTEAFFGQGTRLTVV.

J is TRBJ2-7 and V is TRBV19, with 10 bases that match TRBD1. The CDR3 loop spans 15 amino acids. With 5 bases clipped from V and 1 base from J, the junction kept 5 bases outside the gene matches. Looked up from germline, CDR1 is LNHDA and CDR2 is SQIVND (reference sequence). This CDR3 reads CASSQGQGGSYEQYF. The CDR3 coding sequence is TGTGCCAGTAGTCAAGGACAGGGGGGATCCTACGAGCAGTACTTC.

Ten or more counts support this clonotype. CDR3 in DNA: TGTGCCAGCAGTTCGCAGGGGGTTACGAACACTGAAGCTTTCTTT. Residues: CASSSQGVTNTEAFF. This sequence joins TRBV12-3 or TRBV12-4 and TRBJ1-1; 7 positions match TRBD1. The CDR3 runs to 15 residues. V was clipped by 4 bases and J by 1 base; unmatched bases: 6.

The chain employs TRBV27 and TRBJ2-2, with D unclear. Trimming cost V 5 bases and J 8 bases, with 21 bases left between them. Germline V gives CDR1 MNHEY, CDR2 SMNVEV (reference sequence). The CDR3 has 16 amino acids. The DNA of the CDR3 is TGTGCCAGCAGTCCTGGAAAGGACGTACCCGTTGGGGAGCTGTTTTTT. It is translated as CASSPGKDVPVGELFF.

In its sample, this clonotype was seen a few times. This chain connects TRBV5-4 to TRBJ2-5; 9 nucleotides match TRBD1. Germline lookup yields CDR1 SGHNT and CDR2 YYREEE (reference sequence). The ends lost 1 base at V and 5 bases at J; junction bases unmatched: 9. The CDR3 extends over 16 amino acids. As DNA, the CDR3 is TGTGCCAGCAGCTTGTTCCCGGGACAGGGCGGGGAGACCCAGTACTTC. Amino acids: CASSLFPGQGGETQYF.